One sample yielded the 14 T cell receptor beta chains listed below, sequenced in a study of Graves' ophthalmopathy and Graves' hyperthyroidism. RNA served as the template for amplifying TCR beta CDR3 regions. First-round RT-PCR with HTBI primers preceded a second-round multiplex PCR. TCRdb re-derived calls from the multiplex PCR reads in MiXCR, one entry per CDR3 protein. The table shows some 390,000 distinct CDR3 sequences, with about 18% occurring only once. The sample consisted of peripheral blood. The origin of the receptors is a woman between 18 and 29 years old with Graves' ophthalmopathy.

This clonotype was counted once. This rearrangement joins TRBV12-3 or TRBV12-4 to TRBJ2-7, with TRBD1 as a possible D gene (5 bases). V was trimmed by 5 bases and J by 0 bases, leaving 11 bases between them. This CDR3 region has 14 residues. CDR3 region: CASSAQESSYEQYF. CDR3 DNA sequence: TGTGCCAGCAGTGCACAGGAGAGCTCCTACGAGCAGTACTTC.

This clonotype was recorded many times. The gene calls are TRBV6-5 and TRBJ1-2; D is perhaps TRBD1 (6 bases). Trimming stripped 5 bases from V and 4 bases from J, with 38 bases between. Germline values: CDR1 MNHEY, CDR2 SVGAGI. This CDR3 is built from 22 residues. The CDR3 loop is CASSPRVVRLRGSADSGYGYTF. CDR3 nucleotide sequence: TGTGCCAGCAGTCCCCGGGTAGTAAGATTGAGGGGGTCAGCAGACTCGGGCTATGGCTACACCTTC.

The sample holds many counts of this clonotype. The chain is built from TRBV27 and TRBJ2-7; 11 bases align to TRBD1. V was pared by 3 bases and J by 3 bases, with 7 bases of the junction left unmatched. Per germline, CDR1 MNHEY and CDR2 SMNVEV (reference sequence). The CDR3 length is 16 residues. The CDR3 DNA follows: TGTGCCAGCAGTTTGATAGGTGGGACAGGGGGCTACGAGCAGTACTTC. Translation: CASSLIGGTGGYEQYF.

This clonotype was seen at least ten times. The chain carries TRBV20-1 and TRBJ1-1, with 9 bases that match TRBD1. The CDR3 covers 15 residues. The germline V gene encodes CDR1 DFQATT and CDR2 SNEGSKA (reference sequence). V dropped 6 bases and J dropped 4; count of bases not matched to a gene: 12. Here the CDR3 reads CSARSGTGKGTEAFF. The DNA for the CDR3 is TGCAGTGCGCGATCCGGGACAGGGAAGGGCACTGAAGCTTTCTTT.

This clonotype has at least ten counts. V usage is TRBV4-2 and J usage is TRBJ2-7, with 8 nucleotides matching TRBD1. The CDR3 consists of 15 residues. Trimming at V came to 1 base and at J to 6 bases, leaving 8 bases not matched to a gene. From germline, CDR1 is LGHNA and CDR2 YNFKEQ. CDR3 coding DNA: TGTGCCAGCAGCCAAGGAGACAGGGGTGTGCGCGAGCAGTACTTC. It yields the protein CASSQGDRGVREQYF.

In its sample, this clonotype was seen many times. The V gene is TRBV6-1, the J gene TRBJ1-5; D is ambiguous. Trimming took 6 bases from V and 1 from J, leaving 4 bases between them. Germline assignment: CDR1 MNHNS and CDR2 SASEGT. The CDR3 sequence is 12 residues long. CDR3 sequence reads: CASRGSNQPQHF. For the CDR3, the DNA is TGTGCCAGCAGGGGAAGCAATCAGCCCCAGCATTTT.

This clonotype was counted between two and nine times. The chain uses TRBV30 and TRBJ2-5; TRBD1 aligns across 10 bases. This CDR3 is 13 amino acids long. CDR1 is GTSNPN and CDR2 is SVGIG in the germline V gene (reference sequence). The trim removed 1 base at V and 7 bases at J, leaving 3 bases unmatched. The CDR3 is CAWSGQGAGTQYF. The CDR3 nucleotides are TGTGCCTGGAGTGGACAGGGGGCTGGGACCCAGTACTTC.

This clonotype was detected many times. This chain links TRBV15 with TRBJ1-1, with D unresolved. Trimming stripped 3 bases from V and 9 bases from J, with 14 bases between. Germline V gene sequence: CDR1 LNHNV, CDR2 YYDKDF (reference sequence). The length of the CDR3 is 13 residues. CDR3 DNA: TGTGCCACCAGCAGTAGAGCCGCCCGGCAAGCTTTCTTT. Amino acids: CATSSRAARQAFF.

This chain joins TRBV13 and TRBJ2-7, with TRBD1 as a possible D gene (6 bases). V was clipped by 5 bases and J by 7 bases, with 18 bases between them. Germline-derived CDR1 and CDR2 are PRHDT and FYEKMQ (reference sequence). The CDR3 has 14 residues. The CDR3, as DNA: TGTGCCAGCAGCCGACTTGAACAGGGATTTGAGCAGTACTTC. This codes for CASSRLEQGFEQYF. The variable domain in full, completed from reference TRBV13 and TRBJ2-7, reads AAGVIQSPRHLIKEKRETATLKCYPIPRHDTVYWYQQGPGQDPQFLISFYEKMQSDKGSIPDRFSAQQFSDYHSELNMSSLELGDSALYFCASSRLEQGFEQYFGPGTRLTVT.

This clonotype has ten or more counts. The rearrangement uses TRBV2 and TRBJ1-5, with D possibly TRBD1 on 6 matching bases. V was trimmed by 7 bases and J by 3 bases, leaving 16 bases between them. Germline-derived CDR1 and CDR2 are SNHLY and FYNNEI. The CDR3 has 15 amino acids. CDR3 sequence reads: CASKYGGAYNQPQHF. CDR3 bases: TGTGCCAGCAAATACGGGGGCGCCTACAATCAGCCCCAGCATTTT.

CDR3 sequence: CASSGRRNLYGYTF. DNA for the CDR3: TGTGCCAGCAGCGGACGGAGGAACCTCTATGGCTACACCTTC. This sequence joins TRBV11-3 and TRBJ1-2, with D hard to call. Deletions cut 5 bases from V and 4 bases from J, with 14 bases between. This CDR3 has 14 residues. The germline V gene has CDR1 SGHNT and CDR2 YENEEA.

This clonotype was observed at least ten times. The rearrangement links TRBV5-1 to TRBJ2-7; 9 bases map to TRBD1. The CDR3 runs to 17 residues. Germline V gene data show CDR1 as SGHRS and CDR2 as YFSETQ. The ends lost 1 base at V and 10 bases at J; junction bases unmatched: 18. The CDR3, as DNA: TGCGCCAGCAGCTTGTACCTCACGCGGGGGACAGGGCCTGAACAGTACTTC. Translated: CASSLYLTRGTGPEQYF.

This clonotype was seen once. The rearrangement uses TRBV6-1 and TRBJ2-7, with a possible D match to TRBD2 (5 bases). V lost 5 bases to trimming and J lost 4 bases, with 12 bases between them. This CDR3 has 13 amino acids. Looked up from germline, CDR1 is MNHNS and CDR2 is SASEGT. For the CDR3, the DNA is TGTGCCAGCAGTCTTAGCGAACAGTACGAGCAGTACTTC. This codes for CASSLSEQYEQYF.

Sample share makes this clonotype medium-sized. V and J are TRBV7-2 and TRBJ1-1, with a tentative D call TRBD1 (6 bases). The CDR3 is 16 amino acids. CDR1 is SGHTA, CDR2 FQGNSA, per germline. V was pared by 5 bases and J by 3 bases, with 19 bases between. CDR3 in amino acids: CASSPRTAKFYTEAFF. DNA for the CDR3: TGTGCCAGCAGCCCCCGGACAGCAAAGTTTTACACTGAAGCTTTCTTT.